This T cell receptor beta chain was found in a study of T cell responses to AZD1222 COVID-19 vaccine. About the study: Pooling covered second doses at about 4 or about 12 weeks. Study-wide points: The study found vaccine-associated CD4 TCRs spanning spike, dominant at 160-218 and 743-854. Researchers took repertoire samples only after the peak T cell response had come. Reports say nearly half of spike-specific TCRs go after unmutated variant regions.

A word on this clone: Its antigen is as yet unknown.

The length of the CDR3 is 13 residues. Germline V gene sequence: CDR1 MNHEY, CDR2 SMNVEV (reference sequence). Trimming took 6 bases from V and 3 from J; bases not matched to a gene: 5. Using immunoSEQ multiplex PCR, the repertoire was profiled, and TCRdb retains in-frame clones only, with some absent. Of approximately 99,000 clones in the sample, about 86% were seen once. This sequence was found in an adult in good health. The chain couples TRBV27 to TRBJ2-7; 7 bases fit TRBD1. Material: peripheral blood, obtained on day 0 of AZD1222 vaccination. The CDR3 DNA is TGTGCCAGCAGCCAGACAGGGTTCTACGAGCAGTACTTC. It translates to CASSQTGFYEQYF.